These 30 T cell receptor beta chains originate from one sample sequenced in a study of T cell changes during pregnancy in multiple sclerosis. TCRdb's table, derived via immunoSEQ multiplex PCR, lists solely in-frame clones and lacks some. The repertoire has about 53,000 clones, over 85% of them found once; the top ten carry approximately 3%. This material consisted of CD8+ T cells from peripheral blood mononuclear cells, taken before pregnancy. The receptors originated from a female donor with multiple sclerosis, enrolled in a pregnancy study.

The chain employs TRBV4-3 and TRBJ2-3; TRBD2 matches at 10 bases. The V gene end was trimmed by 4 bases and the J gene end by 0 bases; junction bases not matched to a gene: 7. The CDR3 is made up of 17 amino acids. Looked up from germline, CDR1 is LGHNA and CDR2 is YSLEER. CDR3 sequence: CASSLKSGGASTDTQYF. In DNA form, the CDR3 reads TGCGCCAGCAGCCTAAAAAGCGGGGGGGCCAGCACAGATACGCAGTATTTT.

This clone has only one observation. The gene calls are TRBV15 and TRBJ2-3; 7 bases are shared with TRBD2. The V and J ends lost 5 bases and 5 bases, in that order; junction bases with no gene match: 16. There are 17 residues in the CDR3. Germline CDR1 LNHNV, CDR2 YYDKDF (reference sequence). As DNA, the CDR3 is TGTGCCACCAGCGGAATCCCAAAGGGCGCGGGGGTAGATACGCAGTATTTT. Its translation: CATSGIPKGAGVDTQYF.

Remarks on this clone: This same CDR3 is encoded by further DNA sequences in the sample. The rearrangement joins TRBV7-7 to TRBJ2-7; 12 nucleotides match TRBD1. J gave up 4 bases and V 5 bases, and 3 bases lay outside the gene matches. The CDR3 contains 14 residues. Germline CDR1 SSHAT, CDR2 FNYEAQ (reference sequence). For the CDR3, the DNA is TGTGCCAGCAGCCCGGGACAGGGGGCTTACGAGCAGTACTTC. Translated: CASSPGQGAYEQYF.

The chain employs TRBV9 and TRBJ2-3, with a tentative D call TRBD1 (7 bases). Trimming left V 3 bases short and J 1 base short, with 15 bases between. The CDR3 sequence is 16 residues long. Per the germline V gene, CDR1 is SGDLS and CDR2 is YYNGEE. Here the CDR3 DNA reads TGTGCCAGCAGCGCTCCGGCCAGGGGGGGCACAGATACGCAGTATTTT. Its translation: CASSAPARGGTDTQYF.

The chain has TRBV7-6 and TRBJ2-4; 7 nucleotides agree with TRBD1. The trim removed 2 bases at V and 5 bases at J, leaving 12 bases unmatched. Germline CDR1 and CDR2: SGHVS and FNYEAQ. CDR3 length: 17 amino acids. CDR3 residues: CASSLPGQASGENIQYF. For the CDR3, the DNA is TGTGCCAGCAGCTTACCCGGACAGGCCTCAGGGGAAAACATTCAGTACTTC. Variable domain in full (rest from reference TRBV7-6 and TRBJ2-4): GAGVSQSPRYKVTKRGQDVALRCDPISGHVSLYWYRQALGQGPEFLTYFNYEAQQDKSGLPNDRFSAERPEGSISTLTIQRTEQRDSAMYRCASSLPGQASGENIQYFGAGTRLSVL.

J is TRBJ1-2 and V is TRBV20-1; tentatively, D is TRBD1 (5 bases). Germline V gene sequence: CDR1 DFQATT, CDR2 SNEGSKA (reference sequence). The CDR3 extends over 11 amino acids. With 1 base removed from V and 6 bases from J, the gap between germline ends came to 6 bases. In DNA form, the CDR3 reads TGCAGTGCTAGAGGCAGGGATGGCTACACCTTC. It yields the protein CSARGRDGYTF.

This clone occurred a few times. This chain joins TRBV27 and TRBJ1-1, with D unresolved. V was clipped by 8 bases and J by 5 bases, with 9 bases between them. This CDR3 spans 11 amino acids. In germline, CDR1 is MNHEY, CDR2 SMNVEV (reference sequence). CDR3 DNA sequence: TGTGCCAGCGCCTCCGGGACTGAAGCTTTCTTT. Protein: CASASGTEAFF.

This clone appeared a single time. One end of the junction fails to match germline, which may point to a read error. In DNA, the CDR3 is TGTGCTAGCAGCTTAGGGGGCCCTGGAAACACCATATATTTT. Translated: CASSLGGPGNTIYF. The chain carries TRBV7-7 and TRBJ1-3; 7 bases are shared with TRBD1. CDR3 length equals 14 residues. The V gene's germline CDR1 is SSHAT and CDR2 FNYEAQ (reference sequence).

This chain uses TRBV28 with TRBJ1-1, with a weak D call TRBD1 (6 bases). Germline V gene sequence: CDR1 MDHEN, CDR2 SYDVKM. The CDR3 extends over 16 amino acids. V lost 2 bases and J 0 bases, leaving 13 bases between the germline ends. The CDR3 spells CASSLPRGGMNTEAFF. As DNA, the CDR3 is TGTGCCAGCAGTTTACCCCGGGGGGGCATGAACACTGAAGCTTTCTTT. Variable domain in full (rest from reference TRBV28 and TRBJ1-1): DVKVTQSSRYLVKRTGEKVFLECVQDMDHENMFWYRQDPGLGLRLIYFSYDVKMKEKGDIPEGYSVSREKKERFSLILESASTNQTSMYLCASSLPRGGMNTEAFFGQGTRLTVV.

The rearrangement links TRBV4-3 to TRBJ1-6; a possible D gene is TRBD1 (6 bases). Trimming took off 3 bases at V and 5 bases at J, with 14 bases between the two ends. The CDR3 is made up of 16 amino acids. Germline V gene lookup returns CDR1 LGHNA and CDR2 YSLEER. Here the CDR3 reads CASSHSRTADNSPLHF. The DNA of the CDR3 is TGCGCCAGCAGCCATTCTAGGACAGCCGATAATTCACCCCTCCACTTT.

The chain has TRBV9 and TRBJ2-7, with 7 bases lining up with TRBD2. The CDR3 is made up of 14 amino acids. Germline CDR1 reads SGDLS; CDR2 reads YYNGEE. V trimming: 2 bases; J trimming: 0 bases; junction bases outside the gene matches: 2. The CDR3 DNA is TGTGCCAGCAGCGTGGGGGGGAACTCCTACGAGCAGTACTTC. Amino acids: CASSVGGNSYEQYF.

The chain links TRBV27 to TRBJ2-7, with 8 bases fitting TRBD2. There are 15 residues in the CDR3. Per germline, CDR1 MNHEY and CDR2 SMNVEV (reference sequence). V lost 2 bases, J lost 0 bases, and 3 bases stayed unmatched. The CDR3 DNA follows: TGTGCCAGCAGTTTAGAGCGGGAGAGCTCCTACGAGCAGTACTTC. Protein sequence: CASSLERESSYEQYF.

The chain joins TRBV19 to TRBJ1-1; 7 nucleotides match TRBD1. Germline CDR1 and CDR2: LNHDA and SQIVND (reference sequence). CDR3 size: 14 residues. V dropped 3 bases and J dropped 3; count of bases not matched to a gene: 4. Here the CDR3 DNA reads TGTGCCAGTAGTATTAGGGGGCGCGACACTGAAGCTTTCTTT. Translated: CASSIRGRDTEAFF.

V is TRBV9 and J is TRBJ2-3; 8 bases align to TRBD2. This CDR3 has 15 residues. Germline V gene sequence: CDR1 SGDLS, CDR2 YYNGEE. Trimming removed 0 bases from V and 5 bases from J; junction bases left unmatched: 5. CDR3 bases: TGTGCCAGCAGCGTAGCCGGGGGGGCCTTAGATACGCAGTATTTT. Encoded protein: CASSVAGGALDTQYF. Based on the CDR3 plus reference TRBV9 and TRBJ2-3, the full variable domain is DSGVTQTPKHLITATGQRVTLRCSPRSGDLSVYWYQQSLDQGLQFLIQYYNGEERAKGNILERFSAQQFPDLHSELNLSSLELGDSALYFCASSVAGGALDTQYFGPGTRLTVL.

The chain joins TRBV5-6 to TRBJ2-7, with 9 bases identical to TRBD2. V was clipped by 0 bases and J by 0 bases; unmatched bases: 7. The V gene's germline CDR1 is SGHDT and CDR2 YYEEEE. The CDR3 loop spans 17 amino acids. The CDR3 nucleotides read TGTGCCAGCAGCTTGGTTCGGACTAGCGCCTACTCCTACGAGCAGTACTTC. This encodes CASSLVRTSAYSYEQYF.

V usage is TRBV5-1 and J usage is TRBJ1-2; D uncertain. This CDR3 is 15 amino acids long. Trimming stripped 3 bases from V and 6 bases from J, with 18 bases between. The germline gives CDR1 SGHRS, CDR2 YFSETQ. The CDR3 here is CASSSNTLIGNGYTF. CDR3 nucleotides: TGCGCCAGCAGCTCGAACACCCTGATCGGGAATGGCTACACCTTC.

The rearrangement uses TRBV5-6 and TRBJ1-4; 8 nucleotides match TRBD1. Looked up from germline, CDR1 is SGHDT and CDR2 is YYEEEE. The CDR3 covers 14 residues. After removal of 0 bases from V and 5 bases from J, the junction contained 0 bases not matched to a gene. The CDR3 sequence: CASSLGQGNEKLFF. CDR3 DNA sequence: TGTGCCAGCAGCTTGGGACAGGGGAATGAAAAACTGTTTTTT.

J is TRBJ1-2 and V is TRBV5-4, with 8 bases identical to TRBD1. The CDR3 is 13 amino acids. The ends lost 3 bases at V and 8 bases at J; junction bases unmatched: 6. Germline CDR1 reads SGHNT; CDR2 reads YYREEE (reference sequence). CDR3 in amino acids: CASSSGQGDGYTF. CDR3 in DNA: TGTGCCAGCAGCTCAGGACAGGGCGACGGCTACACCTTC.

V gene TRBV11-2 combines with J gene TRBJ1-5; D may be TRBD1 (6 bases). The V and J ends lost 4 bases and 4 bases respectively, with 11 bases between them. Germline CDR1 reads SGHAT; CDR2 reads FQNNGV. The CDR3 is made up of 14 amino acids. The CDR3 DNA follows: TGTGCCAGCAGCTCGACAGGATCTAATCAGCCCCAGCATTTT. This codes for CASSSTGSNQPQHF.

The CDR3 region has the DNA TGTGCCAGCAGCCGATCCGGGGGTAGCGTCAATGAGCAGTTCTTC. Protein: CASSRSGGSVNEQFF. The chain is built from TRBV6-5 and TRBJ2-1, with D possibly matching TRBD2 (6 bases). Germline CDR1 reads MNHEY; CDR2 reads SVGAGI. The CDR3 is 15 residues long. Trimming left V 6 bases short and J 6 bases short, with 18 bases between.

The chain recombines TRBV5-1 with TRBJ1-1; no clear D. Trimming pared 4 bases from V and 6 bases from J, leaving 19 bases between. This CDR3 region has 15 residues. The V gene's germline CDR1 is SGHRS and CDR2 YFSETQ. CDR3 region: CASSPEARVGPEAFF. The CDR3 nucleotides are TGCGCCAGCAGCCCGGAGGCAAGGGTAGGACCTGAAGCTTTCTTT.

V is TRBV29-1 and J is TRBJ1-2, with D possibly matching TRBD1 (6 bases). This CDR3 is built from 16 residues. Germline V gene data show CDR1 as SQVTM and CDR2 as ANQGSEA. Trimming left V 4 bases short and J 0 bases short, with 18 bases between. This CDR3 is CSVGPSQQGANYGYTF. The DNA of the CDR3 is TGCAGCGTTGGCCCCTCTCAACAGGGCGCTAACTATGGCTACACCTTC.

V and J are TRBV19 and TRBJ2-1; 10 positions match TRBD2. Germline CDR1 reads LNHDA; CDR2 reads SQIVND (reference sequence). The V and J ends lost 2 bases and 6 bases, in that order; junction bases with no gene match: 4. The CDR3 runs 15 residues. The CDR3 is CASSIWLAGVNEQFF. In DNA form, the CDR3 reads TGTGCCAGTAGTATATGGCTAGCGGGGGTCAATGAGCAGTTCTTC.

The J gene is TRBJ2-5, the V gene TRBV19, with D possibly matching TRBD2 (5 bases). V was shortened by 3 bases and J by 1 base, with 18 bases between the two germline ends. Looked up from germline, CDR1 is LNHDA and CDR2 is SQIVND (reference sequence). CDR3 length equals 17 residues. CDR3 bases: TGTGCCAGTAGTATTGCATTTCTGGAGGCGGGCCAAGAGACCCAGTACTTC. Translated, it gives CASSIAFLEAGQETQYF. Using reference TRBV19 and TRBJ2-5 for the parts outside the CDR3, the full variable domain is DGGITQSPKYLFRKEGQNVTLSCEQNLNHDAMYWYRQDPGQGLRLIYYSQIVNDFQKGDIAEGYSVSREKKESFPLTVTSAQKNPTAFYLCASSIAFLEAGQETQYFGPGTRLLVL.

The chain couples TRBV6-1 to TRBJ1-5; 9 bases are shared with TRBD1. Germline CDR1 is MNHNS and CDR2 is SASEGT. The CDR3 is made up of 15 amino acids. Germline trimming cut 6 bases from V and 0 bases from J; bases unmatched to any gene: 3. CDR3 coding DNA: TGTGCCAGCAGCCCGACAGGGGGTAGCAATCAGCCCCAGCATTTT. It specifies CASSPTGGSNQPQHF.

The chain is built from TRBV9 and TRBJ2-2, with 8 positions matching TRBD2. This CDR3 region has 16 residues. Germline-derived CDR1 and CDR2 are SGDLS and YYNGEE. The ends lost 0 bases at V and 4 bases at J; junction bases unmatched: 5. The DNA for the CDR3 is TGTGCCAGCAGCGTAGGCGGGGGGACTTCCACCGGGGAGCTGTTTTTT. Protein product: CASSVGGGTSTGELFF.

The rearrangement joins TRBV4-1 to TRBJ2-7; D unresolved. The V gene's germline CDR1 is MGHRA and CDR2 YSYEKL. Trimming took 0 bases from V and 0 from J, leaving 6 bases between them. The CDR3 length is 14 residues. The CDR3: CASSQESLSYEQYF. The CDR3 DNA follows: TGCGCCAGCAGCCAAGAATCACTCTCCTACGAGCAGTACTTC.

The V gene is TRBV7-2, the J gene TRBJ2-3; 8 bases match TRBD2. The CDR3 is made up of 17 amino acids. The germline gives CDR1 SGHTA, CDR2 FQGNSA. The V segment lost 7 bases and the J segment 0 bases; nucleotides outside the gene matches: 12. The CDR3 here is CASNIPSGTSSTDTQYF. CDR3 nucleotide sequence: TGTGCCAGCAACATTCCCTCCGGGACTAGTAGCACAGATACGCAGTATTTT. Full variable domain (rest looked up from reference TRBV7-2 and TRBJ2-3): GAGVSQSPSNKVTEKGKDVELRCDPISGHTALYWYRQSLGQGLEFLIYFQGNSAPDKSGLPSDRFSAERTGGSVSTLTIQRTQQEDSAVYLCASNIPSGTSSTDTQYFGPGTRLTVL.

V is TRBV7-6 and J is TRBJ2-5; D is uncertain. The V and J ends lost 5 bases and 5 bases respectively, with 9 bases between them. This CDR3 spans 12 amino acids. Germline CDR1 SGHVS, CDR2 FNYEAQ. The CDR3 region is CASSPGVETQYF. In DNA, the CDR3 is TGTGCCAGCAGCCCAGGTGTTGAGACCCAGTACTTC.

This clone is medium-sized. The chain carries TRBV11-2 and TRBJ1-1; D not certain. CDR3 length: 13 residues. CDR1 and CDR2 from the germline V gene are SGHAT and FQNNGV. The ends were cut back, 6 bases at V and 1 base at J, with 9 bases in the middle. The CDR3 DNA reads as TGTGCCAGCAGTCTATATGGGAACACTGAAGCTTTCTTT. Its translation is CASSLYGNTEAFF.